The rows below give T cell receptor beta chains drawn from one sample of a study of CD8 T cells in Susac syndrome. Using its own MiXCR run on the immunoSEQ multiplex PCR reads, TCRdb lists one record per CDR3 protein. Among around 180,000 distinct CDR3 sequences, almost 96% were seen once, and the ten largest hold around 0.093%. The sample comprised CD4+ T cells from PBMCs. The receptors derive from a human donor with multiple sclerosis. Both conserved end residues are part of each CDR3. Size is omitted from some rows. Given values are once, few, many or a class for expanded clones.

NA	TRBJ2-3	TRBV20-1	CSAMGLAGSDTQYF
NA	TRBJ2-7	TRBV15	CATSRDLPPGSRTSYEQYF
NA	TRBJ1-1	TRBV30	CAWSASRTGTNTEAFF
NA	TRBJ1-1	TRBV5-4	CASSTDSRGSNTEAFF
NA	TRBJ1-1	TRBV29-1	CSVVTSGNTEAFF
NA	TRBJ1-1	TRBV29-1	CSAFEGTANTEAFF
NA	TRBJ2-5	TRBV2	CASSTDTQETQYF
NA	TRBJ1-5	TRBV2	CASSVEQADNQPQHF
NA	TRBJ1-2	TRBV5-4	CASRLTGGNYGYTF
NA	TRBJ2-7	TRBV29-1	CSVRVGQGDWEQYF
NA	TRBJ2-7	TRBV6-1	CASSAAGLYEQYF
NA	TRBJ2-2	TRBV30	CAWGQVTGELFF
NA	TRBJ1-6	TRBV27	CASTRRPSGSPLHF
NA	TRBJ2-6	TRBV12-3/TRBV12-4	CASSFRPAGANVLTF
NA	TRBJ2-6	TRBV5-4	CASRVSGANVLTF
NA	TRBJ2-1	TRBV11-2	CASSSDRDRTDNEQFF
NA	TRBJ1-6	TRBV19	CASSGPRGTLHF
NA	TRBJ1-2	TRBV28	CASSLVSPGYGYTF
once	TRBJ1-1	TRBV20-1	CSARDQGRHTEAFF
NA	TRBJ2-1	TRBV5-1	CASSPASGYNEQFF
NA	TRBJ1-2	TRBV11-2	CASSLDQGIRAYGYTF
NA	TRBJ1-2	TRBV20-1	CSATRLNYGYTF
NA	TRBJ2-1	TRBV9	CASSETTYNEQFF
NA	TRBJ2-5	TRBV20-1	CSARPGGETQYF
NA	TRBJ1-6	TRBV27	CASGDRREWTLHF
NA	TRBJ1-1	TRBV29-1	CSTYGRENTEAFF
NA	TRBJ1-2	TRBV6-5	CASSLGTGRGYTF
once	TRBJ2-3	TRBV24-1	CATKGAGADTQYF
NA	TRBJ2-3	TRBV20-1	CSAKDWTTDTQYF
once	TRBJ2-3	TRBV20-1	CSAHPKLEDTQYF
NA	TRBJ2-3	TRBV20-1	CSAGERGAGDTQYF
NA	TRBJ1-2	TRBV28	CASRVDNYGYTF
NA	TRBJ1-6	TRBV12-3/TRBV12-4	CASSFRGSPLHF
NA	TRBJ1-2	TRBV3-1	CASSGPGTGSYGYTF
NA	TRBJ1-2	TRBV12-3/TRBV12-4	CASSPTTNTYGYTF
NA	TRBJ2-7	TRBV11-2	CASSLVMTGYEQYF
NA	TRBJ2-6	TRBV28	CASSSTRSSGANVLTF
NA	TRBJ2-4	TRBV20-1	CSASQGAKNIQYF
NA	TRBJ2-4	TRBV20-1	CSASSSLAKNIQYF
few	TRBJ2-5	TRBV7-9	CASRQSGTSSQYF
NA	TRBJ2-7	TRBV7-9	CASSLGSSPYEQYF
NA	TRBJ2-7	TRBV9	CASSQGNYEQYF
NA	TRBJ2-7	TRBV29-1	CSVRPSLSYEQYF
NA	TRBJ1-5	TRBV30	CAWSSQSNQPQHF
NA	TRBJ2-7	TRBV12-3/TRBV12-4	CASSLTGLAYEQYF
NA	TRBJ2-1	TRBV6-6	CASTDGAGYNEQFF
NA	TRBJ2-7	TRBV18	CASSRVSTGGSYEQYF